This T cell receptor (beta chain) comes out of a study of lymphopenia after photon versus proton radiotherapy. Study outcomes and limitations: Under photons, naive T cells and diversity fell while effector/memory populations rose. In patients who died, overall survival fell as post-nadir TCR diversity dropped more.

The repertoire was sequenced with immunoSEQ multiplex PCR; TCRdb's copy has only in-frame clones and lacks some. In the table there are roughly 29,000 clones, 80% to 90% of which are singletons. Comments on this clone: Its antigen is still unknown.

CDR1 is MNHEY and CDR2 is SVGAGI in the germline V gene. The CDR3 has 11 residues. Deletions cut 6 bases from V and 8 bases from J, with 10 bases between. This sample comprised peripheral blood, obtained from a patient treated with proton-based radiotherapy. V and J are TRBV6-5 and TRBJ1-2; D not certain. The origin of this receptor is an older woman with cholangiocarcinoma. Some clones in this sample may be carry-over from other donors' samples. In DNA form, the CDR3 reads TGTGCCAGCAGCCCCAAGGGAGGCTACACCTTC. Amino acids: CASSPKGGYTF.